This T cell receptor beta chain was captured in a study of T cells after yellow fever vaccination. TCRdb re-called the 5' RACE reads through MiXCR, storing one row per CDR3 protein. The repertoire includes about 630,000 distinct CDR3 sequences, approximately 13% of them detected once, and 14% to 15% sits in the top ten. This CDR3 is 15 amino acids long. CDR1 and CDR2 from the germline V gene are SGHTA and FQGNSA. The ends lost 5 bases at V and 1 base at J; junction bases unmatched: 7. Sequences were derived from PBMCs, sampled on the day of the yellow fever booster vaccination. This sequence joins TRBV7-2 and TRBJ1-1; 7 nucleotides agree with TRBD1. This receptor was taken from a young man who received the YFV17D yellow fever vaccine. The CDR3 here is CASSPSGGRNTEAFF. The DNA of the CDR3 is TGTGCCAGCAGCCCGTCAGGGGGTAGGAACACTGAAGCTTTCTTT.